Below are 2 T cell receptor beta chains sequenced from a single sample in a study of neurological immune-mediated disorders. TCRdb re-analysed the 5' RACE reads in MiXCR, keeping a single row per CDR3 protein. The table records about 18,000 distinct CDR3 sequences, around 10% of them present only once. The sequencing sample was made of CD8+ T cells from blood. All receptors derive from a woman aged 45-65 years in good health.

This clonotype was observed many times. The rearrangement joins TRBV10-3 to TRBJ1-5; D gene unclear. Looked up from germline, CDR1 is ENHRY and CDR2 is SYGVKD. This CDR3 has 13 amino acids. V was cut by 2 bases and J by 7 bases, with 9 bases left in between. The CDR3 DNA sequence: TGTGCCATCAGTGAGAAGGTGGACCAGCCCCAGCATTTT. This translates into CAISEKVDQPQHF.

This clonotype came up many times. J is TRBJ1-4 and V is TRBV14; D may be TRBD1 (6 bases). Germline V lookup: CDR1 SGHDN, CDR2 FVKESK. CDR3 size: 13 residues. V was pared by 1 base and J by 10 bases, with 10 bases between. The CDR3 loop reads CASSQAQGGKLFF. CDR3 sequence (DNA): TGTGCCAGCAGCCAAGCACAGGGAGGAAAACTGTTTTTT. The entire variable domain, with the rest obtained from reference TRBV14 and TRBJ1-4, is as follows: EAGVTQFPSHSVIEKGQTVTLRCDPISGHDNLYWYRRVMGKEIKFLLHFVKESKQDESGMPNNRFLAERTGGTYSTLKVQPAELEDSGVYFCASSQAQGGKLFFGSGTQLSVL.